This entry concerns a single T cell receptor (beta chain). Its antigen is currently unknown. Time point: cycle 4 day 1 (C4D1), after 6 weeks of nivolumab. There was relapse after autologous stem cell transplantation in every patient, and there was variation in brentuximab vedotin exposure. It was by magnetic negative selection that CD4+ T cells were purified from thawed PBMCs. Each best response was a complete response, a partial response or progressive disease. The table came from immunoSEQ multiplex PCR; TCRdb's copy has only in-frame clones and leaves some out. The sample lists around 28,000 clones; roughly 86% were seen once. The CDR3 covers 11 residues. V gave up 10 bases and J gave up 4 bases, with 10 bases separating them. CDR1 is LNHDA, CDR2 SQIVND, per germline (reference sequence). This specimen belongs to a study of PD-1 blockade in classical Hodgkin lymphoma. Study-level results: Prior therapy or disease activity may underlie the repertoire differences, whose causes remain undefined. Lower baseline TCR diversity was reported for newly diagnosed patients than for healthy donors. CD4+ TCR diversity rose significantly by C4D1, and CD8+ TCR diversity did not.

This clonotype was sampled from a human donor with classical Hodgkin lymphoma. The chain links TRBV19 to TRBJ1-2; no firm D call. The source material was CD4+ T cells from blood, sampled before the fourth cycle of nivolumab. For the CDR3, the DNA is TGTGCCATCCCGACGGTCTATGGCTACACCTTC. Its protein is CAIPTVYGYTF.